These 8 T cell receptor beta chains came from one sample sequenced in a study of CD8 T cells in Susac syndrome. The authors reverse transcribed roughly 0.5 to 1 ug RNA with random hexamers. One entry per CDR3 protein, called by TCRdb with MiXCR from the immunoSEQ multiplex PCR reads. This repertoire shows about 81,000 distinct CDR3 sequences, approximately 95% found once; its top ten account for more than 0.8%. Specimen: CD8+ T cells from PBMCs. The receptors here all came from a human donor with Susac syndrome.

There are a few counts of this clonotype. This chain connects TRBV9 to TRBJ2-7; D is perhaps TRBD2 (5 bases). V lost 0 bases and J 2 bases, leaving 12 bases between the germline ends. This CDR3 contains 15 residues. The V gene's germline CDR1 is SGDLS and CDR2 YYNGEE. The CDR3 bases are TGTGCCAGCAGCGTAGAGGACTTACCAACCTACGAGCAGTACTTC. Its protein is CASSVEDLPTYEQYF.

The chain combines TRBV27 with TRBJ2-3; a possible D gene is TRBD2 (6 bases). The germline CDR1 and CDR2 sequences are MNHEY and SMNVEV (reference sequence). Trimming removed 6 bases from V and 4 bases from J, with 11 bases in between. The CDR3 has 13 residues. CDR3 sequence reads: CASSRTGADTQYF. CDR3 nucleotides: TGTGCCAGCAGCCGAACGGGGGCAGATACGCAGTATTTT.

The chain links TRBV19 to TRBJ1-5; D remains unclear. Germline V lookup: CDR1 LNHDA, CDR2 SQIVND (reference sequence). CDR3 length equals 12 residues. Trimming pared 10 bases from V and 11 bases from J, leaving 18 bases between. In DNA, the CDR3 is TGTGCCACCATGGGTCCGGGTTGGTCCCAGCATTTT. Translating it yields CATMGPGWSQHF.

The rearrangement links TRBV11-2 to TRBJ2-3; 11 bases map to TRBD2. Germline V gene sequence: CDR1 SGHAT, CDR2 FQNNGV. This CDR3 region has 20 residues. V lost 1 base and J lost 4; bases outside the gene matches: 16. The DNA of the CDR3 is TGTGCCAGCAGCTTAGTACTGGTAGCGGGGGGGCTGAGTAAGGCAGATACGCAGTATTTT. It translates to CASSLVLVAGGLSKADTQYF.

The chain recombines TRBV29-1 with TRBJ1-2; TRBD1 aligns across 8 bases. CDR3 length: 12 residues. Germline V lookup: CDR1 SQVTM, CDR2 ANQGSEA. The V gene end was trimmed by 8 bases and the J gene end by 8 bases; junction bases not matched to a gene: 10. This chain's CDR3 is CSTQGAYGGYTF. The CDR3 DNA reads TGCAGCACTCAGGGGGCGTATGGCGGCTACACCTTC.

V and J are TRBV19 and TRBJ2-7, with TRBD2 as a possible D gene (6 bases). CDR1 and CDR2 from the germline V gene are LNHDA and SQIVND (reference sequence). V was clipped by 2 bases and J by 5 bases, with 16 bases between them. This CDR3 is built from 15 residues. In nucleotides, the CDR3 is TGTGCCAGTAGTATATGGGGCGGGATAGAAAACGAGCAGTACTTC. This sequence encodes CASSIWGGIENEQYF.

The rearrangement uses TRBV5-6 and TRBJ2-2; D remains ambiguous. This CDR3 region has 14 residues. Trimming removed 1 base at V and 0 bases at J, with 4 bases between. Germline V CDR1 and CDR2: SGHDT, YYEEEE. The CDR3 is CASSLLPNTGELFF. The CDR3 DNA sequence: TGTGCCAGCAGCTTGTTGCCGAACACCGGGGAGCTGTTTTTT.

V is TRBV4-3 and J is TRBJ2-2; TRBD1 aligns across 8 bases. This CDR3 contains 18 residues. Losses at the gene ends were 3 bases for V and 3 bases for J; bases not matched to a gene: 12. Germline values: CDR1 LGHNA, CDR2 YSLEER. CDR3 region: CASSHELQGAADTGELFF. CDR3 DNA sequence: TGCGCCAGCAGCCATGAACTCCAGGGGGCAGCGGACACCGGGGAGCTGTTTTTT.